The TCR beta chain described here comes from a study of cytomegalovirus exposure and HLA in healthy donors. Study conclusions and caveats: Reportedly, a later analysis found an Asian-associated ancestry cluster had fewer N-insertions than the roughly 670-donor mean. It was likely that a cluster of highly shared sequence variants was a sequencing artifact.

This CDR3 has 8 residues. CDR1 is SGHTS and CDR2 is YDEGEE in the germline V gene. PCR employed 60 Vbeta and 13 Jbeta primers. Method: immunoSEQ multiplex PCR; TCRdb's copy keeps in-frame clones and lacks some. The data hold over 80,000 clones, with about 81% observed a single time. This clone has a handful of counts. Its target is unknown. Relative to the germline gene, one junction end is altered; a read error may explain this. This TCR came from a woman in her thirties or forties in good health and CMV-seronegative. The V and J genes are TRBV5-8 and TRBJ1-4; D remains unclear. The sample comprised PBMCs. DNA for the CDR3: TGTGCCAGCAGTTCTCGTTCCTTT. Residues: CASSSRSF.